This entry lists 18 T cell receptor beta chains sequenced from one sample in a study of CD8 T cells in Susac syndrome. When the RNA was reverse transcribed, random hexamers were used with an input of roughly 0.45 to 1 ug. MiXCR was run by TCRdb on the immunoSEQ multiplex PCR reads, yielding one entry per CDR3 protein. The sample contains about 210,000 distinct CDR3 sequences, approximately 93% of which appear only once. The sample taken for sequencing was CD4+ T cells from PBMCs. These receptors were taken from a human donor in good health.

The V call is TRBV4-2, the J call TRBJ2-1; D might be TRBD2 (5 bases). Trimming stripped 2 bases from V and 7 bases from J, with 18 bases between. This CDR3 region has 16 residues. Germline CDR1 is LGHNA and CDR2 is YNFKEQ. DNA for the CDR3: TGTGCCAGCAGCCAAAGAAGAACGACTCCGGGGAATGAGCAGTTCTTC. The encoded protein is CASSQRRTTPGNEQFF.

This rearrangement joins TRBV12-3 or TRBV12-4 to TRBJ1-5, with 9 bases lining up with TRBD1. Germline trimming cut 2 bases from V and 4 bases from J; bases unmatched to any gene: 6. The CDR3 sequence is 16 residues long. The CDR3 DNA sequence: TGTGCCAGCAGTTTAAGCTCGGGACAGGGAAATCAGCCCCAGCATTTT. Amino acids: CASSLSSGQGNQPQHF.

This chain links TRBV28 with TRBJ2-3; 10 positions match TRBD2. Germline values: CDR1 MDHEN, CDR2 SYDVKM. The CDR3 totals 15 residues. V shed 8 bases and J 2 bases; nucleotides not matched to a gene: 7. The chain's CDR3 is CASQESGGVTDTQYF. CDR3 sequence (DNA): TGTGCCAGCCAGGAAAGCGGGGGGGTCACAGATACGCAGTATTTT.

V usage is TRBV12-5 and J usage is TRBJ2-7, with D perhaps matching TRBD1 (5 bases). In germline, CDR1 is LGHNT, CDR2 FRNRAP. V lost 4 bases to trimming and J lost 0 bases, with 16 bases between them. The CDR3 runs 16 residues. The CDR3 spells CASGSPGHRSSYEQYV. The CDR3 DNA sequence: TGTGCTAGTGGTTCCCCAGGACACCGGAGCTCCTACGAGCAGTACGTC.

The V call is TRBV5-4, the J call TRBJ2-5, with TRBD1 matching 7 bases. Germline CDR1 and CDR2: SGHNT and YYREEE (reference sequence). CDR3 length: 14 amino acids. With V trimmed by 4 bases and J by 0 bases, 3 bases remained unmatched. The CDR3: CASSKGQDQETQYF. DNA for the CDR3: TGTGCCAGCAGCAAAGGACAGGACCAAGAGACCCAGTACTTC.

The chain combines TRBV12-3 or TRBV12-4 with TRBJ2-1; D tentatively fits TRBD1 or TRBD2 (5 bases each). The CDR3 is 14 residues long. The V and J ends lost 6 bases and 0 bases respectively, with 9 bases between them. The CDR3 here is CASRGVSSYNEQFF. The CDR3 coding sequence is TGTGCCAGCAGGGGGGTGAGCTCCTACAATGAGCAGTTCTTC.

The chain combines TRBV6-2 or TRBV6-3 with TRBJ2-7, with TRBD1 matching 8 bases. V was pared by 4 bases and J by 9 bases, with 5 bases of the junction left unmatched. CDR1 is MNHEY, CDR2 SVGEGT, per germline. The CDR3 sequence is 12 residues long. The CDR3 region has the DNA TGTGCCAGCAGTTGGCAGGGGGCGTCGCAGTACTTC. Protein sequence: CASSWQGASQYF.

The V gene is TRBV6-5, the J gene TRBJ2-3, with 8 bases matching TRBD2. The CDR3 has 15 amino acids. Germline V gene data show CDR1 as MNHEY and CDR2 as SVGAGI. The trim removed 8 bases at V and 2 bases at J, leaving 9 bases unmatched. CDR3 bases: TGTGCCAGCGGCTCAGGTAGCGGGGCCACAGATACGCAGTATTTT. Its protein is CASGSGSGATDTQYF.

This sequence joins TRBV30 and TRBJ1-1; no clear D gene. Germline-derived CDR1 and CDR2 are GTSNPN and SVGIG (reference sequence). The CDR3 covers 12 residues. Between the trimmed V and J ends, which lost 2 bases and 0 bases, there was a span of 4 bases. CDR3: CAWSQLNTEAFF. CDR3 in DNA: TGTGCCTGGAGTCAGTTGAACACTGAAGCTTTCTTT.

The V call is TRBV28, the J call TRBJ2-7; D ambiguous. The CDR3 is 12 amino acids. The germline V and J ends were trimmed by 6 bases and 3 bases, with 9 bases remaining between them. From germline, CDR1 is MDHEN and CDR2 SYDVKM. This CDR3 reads CASSSNYYEQYV. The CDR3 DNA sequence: TGTGCCAGCAGCTCAAACTACTACGAGCAGTACGTC.

CDR3 residues: CASSFRGDSYNEQFF. The CDR3 DNA reads as TGCGCCAGCAGCTTCCGGGGGGACTCCTACAATGAGCAGTTCTTC. This chain uses TRBV5-1 with TRBJ2-1, with 7 positions matching TRBD2. The trim removed 2 bases at V and 0 bases at J, leaving 2 bases unmatched. The germline gives CDR1 SGHRS, CDR2 YFSETQ. This CDR3 spans 15 amino acids.

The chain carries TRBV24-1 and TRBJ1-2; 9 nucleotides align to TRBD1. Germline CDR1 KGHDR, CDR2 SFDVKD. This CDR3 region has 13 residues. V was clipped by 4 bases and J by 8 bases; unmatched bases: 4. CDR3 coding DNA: TGTGCCACCAGTGAAGGGGACAGGGTGGGCTACACCTTC. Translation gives CATSEGDRVGYTF.

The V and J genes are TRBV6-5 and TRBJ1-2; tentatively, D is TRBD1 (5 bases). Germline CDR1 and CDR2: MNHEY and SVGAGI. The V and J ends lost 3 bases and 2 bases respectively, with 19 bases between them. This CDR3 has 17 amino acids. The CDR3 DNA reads TGTGCCAGCAGTTATTTGGGGAGAAGGGGTACCAACTATGGCTACACCTTC. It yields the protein CASSYLGRRGTNYGYTF.

CDR3 protein: CSATLGGTSTAQYF. The CDR3 DNA sequence: TGCAGTGCCACACTTGGAGGGACTAGTACGGCCCAGTACTTC. J is TRBJ2-5 and V is TRBV20-1, with 8 bases matching TRBD2. Germline CDR1 reads DFQATT; CDR2 reads SNEGSKA (reference sequence). The CDR3 has 14 amino acids. With 6 bases clipped from V and 9 bases from J, the junction kept 15 bases outside the gene matches.

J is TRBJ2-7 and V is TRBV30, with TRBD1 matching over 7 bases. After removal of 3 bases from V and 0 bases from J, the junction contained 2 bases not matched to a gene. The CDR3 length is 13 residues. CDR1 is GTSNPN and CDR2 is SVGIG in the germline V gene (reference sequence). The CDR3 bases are TGTGCCTGGAGACAGGGGCGCTCCTACGAGCAGTACTTC. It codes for CAWRQGRSYEQYF.

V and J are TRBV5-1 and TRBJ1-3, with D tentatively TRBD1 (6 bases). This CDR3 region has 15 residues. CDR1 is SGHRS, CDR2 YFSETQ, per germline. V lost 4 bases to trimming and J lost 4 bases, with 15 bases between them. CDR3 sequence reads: CASSALQGPGNTIYF. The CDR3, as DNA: TGCGCCAGCAGCGCATTACAGGGTCCAGGAAACACCATATATTTT.

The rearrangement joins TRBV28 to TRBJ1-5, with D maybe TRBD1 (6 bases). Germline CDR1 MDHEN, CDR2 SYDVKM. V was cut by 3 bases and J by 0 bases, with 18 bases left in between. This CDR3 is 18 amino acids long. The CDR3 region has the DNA TGTGCCAGCAGTTTGGAACAGGGAGGAGGAGGTAGCAATCAGCCCCAGCATTTT. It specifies CASSLEQGGGGSNQPQHF.

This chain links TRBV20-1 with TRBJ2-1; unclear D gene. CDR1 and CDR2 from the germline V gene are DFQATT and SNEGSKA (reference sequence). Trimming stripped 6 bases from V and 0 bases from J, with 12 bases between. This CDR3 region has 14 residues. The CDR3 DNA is TGCAGTGCCCCACCTCCCCTCTCCTACAATGAGCAGTTCTTC. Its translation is CSAPPPLSYNEQFF.